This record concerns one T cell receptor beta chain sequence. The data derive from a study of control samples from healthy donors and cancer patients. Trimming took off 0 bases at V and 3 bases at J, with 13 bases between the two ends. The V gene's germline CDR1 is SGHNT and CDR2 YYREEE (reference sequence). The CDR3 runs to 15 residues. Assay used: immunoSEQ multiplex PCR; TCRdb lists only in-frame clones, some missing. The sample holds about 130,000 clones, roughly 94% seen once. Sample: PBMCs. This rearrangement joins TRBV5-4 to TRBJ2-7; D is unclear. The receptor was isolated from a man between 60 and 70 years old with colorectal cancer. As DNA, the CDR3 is TGTGCCAGCAGCTTGGAGGTTGCACAGAGCTACGAGCAGTACTTC. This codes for CASSLEVAQSYEQYF.